This T cell receptor beta chain was retrieved from a study of immune evolution from preneoplasia to lung adenocarcinoma (dated by TCRdb to about 2021). Describing the broader study: HLA loss of heterozygosity was observed in approximately 7%, 15% and 30% of AIS, MIA and ADC lesions, respectively, and was not observed in any AAH lesions. Resected precursor lesions (AAH, AIS, MIA) and invasive adenocarcinomas were compared with paired morphologically normal lung tissue. The study used immune gene expression, TCR sequencing and multiplex immunofluorescence to profile the immune contexture of lung adenocarcinoma precursors and invasive adenocarcinoma. The immune data were integrated with whole exome sequencing and methylation data obtained from the same cohort of nodules. The overall cohort was made up of around 57 patients with pulmonary nodules who had surgical resection. Sample size was based on specimen availability rather than a prior power calculation. POLYSOLVER was used to infer Class I HLA alleles from exome data, and LOHHLA was used to detect allele-specific HLA loss. According to the study, 105 samples were used for TCR sequencing. The TCR sequencing data were obtained from a few dozen patients. What the authors observed across the whole study: Normal lung had the highest top T cell clone frequencies, which appeared to decline progressively from AAH through AIS, MIA and invasive adenocarcinoma. KRAS-mutant nodules showed the highest T cell clonality compared with EGFR-mutant or double wild-type lesions. The findings rested on association rather than direct causation, and larger cohorts with long-term follow-up and longitudinal biopsies were considered necessary. Clonality was highest in normal lung, while later-stage lesions appeared to show lower clonality but higher T cell density and diversity. Because all patients were from Japan and China, applicability to Western populations was uncertain.

About this clone: What this receptor recognizes is not known. No per-base quality is available; no much larger clone lies one base away.

The immunoSEQ hsTCRbeta Kit was used to sequence TCR beta CDR3 regions from DNA. In the paper's pipeline: TCR sequencing data were analysed with the ImmunoSEQ Analyzer. T cell clonality was defined as 1 minus Pielou's evenness, calculated on productive rearrangements. To measure T cell diversity, the inverse Simpson index was applied to productive templates. T cell density was defined as TCR beta template counts normalized to usable DNA, with usable DNA estimated by amplifying and sequencing housekeeping genes. Two-sided Kruskal-Wallis tests were used to compare TCR metrics between histologic stages. What TCRdb holds here is the immuneACCESS table cut down to in-frame rearrangements. Part of the clones is not present; checked against another copy, under half of the missing clones reflect an unresolved V gene, and the others are unexplained. Clone size and the V and J calls come from that table; the DNA yielded D and trimming. Across this sample there are about 41,000 clones, with less than 85% seen only once. Around 4.6% of the sample goes to the ten largest clones.

The patients had resection in Japan or China between about 2014 and 2018. Histologic diagnosis of each case was confirmed independently by two lung cancer pathologists on H&E slides. For nucleic acid extraction, premalignant or tumor cells were enriched by macro-dissection following pathologic assessment. DNA was isolated from FFPE tissue using the AllPrep DNA/RNA FFPE Kit. What was sequenced was FFPE invasive lung adenocarcinoma tissue. The cell subset or site label on this specimen signifies: frankly invasive lung adenocarcinoma (ADC). This receptor was identified in a person between 60 and 70 years old with lung adenocarcinoma.

The bases read TGTGCCACCAGCAGAGGGGGGGTTGGGTCCGGGGAGCTGTTTTTT. The translation is CATSRGGVGSGELFF. The chain employs TRBV15 and TRBJ2-2; D gene: possibly TRBD2, on 6 matching bases. V lost 1 base and J lost 6 bases; the stretch between them is 12 bases long. Inclusive of the bounding cysteine and phenylalanine, the CDR3 is 15 residues long. Just CDR3 DNA is preserved here, 45 bases in frame from base 1. Taken from the germline V gene (reference sequence), the CDR1 and CDR2 loops are LNHNV and YYDKDF.